This record concerns one TCR beta chain sequence. This sample is part of a study of CD8 T cells in Susac syndrome. The CDR3 runs to 16 residues. Unmatched junction bases numbered 11, after V lost 4 bases and J lost 8 bases. Germline V gene lookup returns CDR1 SGHTA and CDR2 FQGNSA. RNA was extracted with the RNeasy kit, and a quantity of roughly 0.5 to 1 ug was reverse transcribed using random hexamers. One entry per CDR3 protein, called by TCRdb with MiXCR from the immunoSEQ multiplex PCR reads. The sample lists some 170,000 distinct CDR3 sequences, 94% seen once, with over 0.09% in the top ten. The sequence was obtained from a human donor with multiple sclerosis. Sequencing input: CD4+ T cells from PBMCs. The chain employs TRBV7-2 and TRBJ1-2; TRBD1 aligns across 12 bases. As DNA, the CDR3 is TGTGCCAGCAGCTCCTCCAGGGACAGGGGGCAGGAAGGCTACACCTTC. It yields the protein CASSSSRDRGQEGYTF. The variable domain in full, completed from reference TRBV7-2 and TRBJ1-2, reads GAGVSQSPSNKVTEKGKDVELRCDPISGHTALYWYRQSLGQGLEFLIYFQGNSAPDKSGLPSDRFSAERTGGSVSTLTIQRTQQEDSAVYLCASSSSRDRGQEGYTFGSGTRLTVV.